This T cell receptor (beta chain) is drawn from a study of blood T cell repertoires in COVID-19. Per the original data handling: Cell counts per sample came from amplifying reference gene primers. The repertoire was sequenced with immunoSEQ multiplex PCR; TCRdb's copy has only in-frame clones and lacks some. V and J calls and clone size are given by that table; D and trimming were obtained from the DNA. The table shows approximately 300,000 clones, with 70% to 90% occurring only once. The study counted Cohort 3 donors as recovered given two negative PCRs, clearance, or symptom resolution. The V gene's germline CDR1 is SGHVS and CDR2 FQNEAQ. V dropped 4 bases and J dropped 1; count of bases not matched to a gene: 7. This CDR3 region has 16 residues.

V gene TRBV7-8 combines with J gene TRBJ1-1, with 9 bases aligning to TRBD1. This TCR was sampled from a woman aged 18-30 years who had recovered from COVID-19. Input material: PBMCs or T cells enriched from blood (not recorded which). This CDR3 reads CASSSPWTGENTEAFF. For the CDR3, the DNA is TGTGCCAGCAGCTCACCCTGGACAGGGGAGAACACTGAAGCTTTCTTT.